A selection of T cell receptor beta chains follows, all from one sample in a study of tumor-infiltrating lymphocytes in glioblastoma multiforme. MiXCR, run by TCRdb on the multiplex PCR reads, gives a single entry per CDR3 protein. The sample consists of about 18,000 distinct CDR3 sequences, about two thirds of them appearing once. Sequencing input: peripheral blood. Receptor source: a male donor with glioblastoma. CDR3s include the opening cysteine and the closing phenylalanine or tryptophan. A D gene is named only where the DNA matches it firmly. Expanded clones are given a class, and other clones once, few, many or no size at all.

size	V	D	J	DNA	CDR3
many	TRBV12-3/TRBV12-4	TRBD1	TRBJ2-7	TGTGCCAGCAGCGGGACAGGGAGAACCTACGAGCAGTACTTC	CASSGTGRTYEQYF
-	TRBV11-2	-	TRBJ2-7	TGTGCCAGCAGCCCGGGGCCGCCCTACGAGCAGTACTTC	CASSPGPPYEQYF
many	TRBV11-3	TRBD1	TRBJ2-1	TGTGTCAGCAGCCAGGGACAGGGGAATGAGCAGCTCTTC	CVSSQGQGNEQLF
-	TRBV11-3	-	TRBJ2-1	TGTGCCAGCAGCTTGGCAACCCCAGCCTACAATGAGCAGTTCTTC	CASSLATPAYNEQFF
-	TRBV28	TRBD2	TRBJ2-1	TGTGCCAGAAGTTTCTCGATCGGGACTAGCGGCTTCGGACTCTCCTACAATGAGCAGTTCTTC	CARSFSIGTSGFGLSYNEQFF
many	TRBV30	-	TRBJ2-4	TGTGCCTGGAGTGTATTCGGGGTAGCGTGGACCAAAAACATTCAGTACTTC	CAWSVFGVAWTKNIQYF
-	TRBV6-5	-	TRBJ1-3	TGTGCCAGCAGTTTAGCGGGGGCTGGAAACACCATATATTTT	CASSLAGAGNTIYF
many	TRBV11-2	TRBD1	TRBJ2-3	TGTGCCAGCAGGTGGAAGGGACAGCGACCAGATACGCAGTATTTT	CASRWKGQRPDTQYF
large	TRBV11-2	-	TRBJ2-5	TGTGCCAGCAGCACTGATATTGGACAGTACACCCAAGAGACCCAGTACTTC	CASSTDIGQYTQETQYF
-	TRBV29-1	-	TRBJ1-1	TGCAGCGTTGAAGATGGGCAGGTGAACACTGAAGCTTTCTTT	CSVEDGQVNTEAFF
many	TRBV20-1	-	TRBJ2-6	TGCAGTGCTAGTTCTGGGGCCAACGTCCTGACTTTC	CSASSGANVLTF
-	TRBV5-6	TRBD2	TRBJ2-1	TGTGCCAGCAGCTTGGGACACTTAGCGGGAGACCAGAACGATGAGCAGTTCTTC	CASSLGHLAGDQNDEQFF
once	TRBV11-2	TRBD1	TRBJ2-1	TGTGTCAGCAGACTGGACAGGGTTCTGAACAATGAGCAGCTCTTC	CVSRLDRVLNNEQLF
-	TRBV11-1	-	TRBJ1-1	TGTGCCAGCAGCTCGAACCCGGGACGGACCCTAGTGGCTTTCTTT	CASSSNPGRTLVAFF
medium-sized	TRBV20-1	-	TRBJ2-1	TGCAGTGCTAGATGGCAGGCCTACAATGAGCAGTTCTTC	CSARWQAYNEQFF
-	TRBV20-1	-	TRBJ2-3	TGCAGTGCTAGAGATTTTCTAGCGTGCGGCACAGATATGCAGTATTTT	CSARDFLACGTDMQYF
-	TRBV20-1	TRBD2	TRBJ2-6	TGCAGTGCTAGTGCCGGACTAGCGGGGGGGACTGGGGCCAACGTCCTGACTTTC	CSASAGLAGGTGANVLTF
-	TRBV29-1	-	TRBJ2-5	TGCAGCGTTCAACAGTGCAAAGAGACCCAGTATTTC	CSVQQCKETQYF
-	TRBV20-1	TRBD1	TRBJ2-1	TGCAGTGCTAGGAGACAGGGGTCCTACAATGAGCAGTTCTTC	CSARRQGSYNEQFF